The next 17 T cell receptor beta chains were all read from a single sample in a study of Ad26.COV2.S vaccination and SARS-CoV-2 variants. The table came from immunoSEQ multiplex PCR; TCRdb's copy has only in-frame clones and leaves some out. Among some 450,000 clones, roughly 88% were seen once, and the ten largest hold 4.3%. Stated treatment: around 19 received Ad26.COV2.S at low or high dose, single or two shots; about 5 received placebo; per-sample allocation not given. Collection of samples fell on day 63 after the first vaccine or placebo injection. The sequencing used peripheral blood, collected in a trial of Ad26.COV2.S vaccine versus placebo. The receptors were gathered from a person between 18 and 65 years old who received the Ad26.COV2.S COVID-19 vaccine or a placebo.

This clone was observed a single time. The chain carries TRBV19 and TRBJ2-7; D gene uncertain. There are 13 residues in the CDR3. V lost 4 bases, J lost 2 bases, and 9 bases lay in between. The germline CDR1 and CDR2 sequences are LNHDA and SQIVND (reference sequence). For the CDR3, the DNA is TGTGCCAGTAGTACCTTTCCTCCCTACGAGCAGTACTTC. Translated: CASSTFPPYEQYF.

This clone was recorded a few times. The chain uses TRBV10-3 and TRBJ1-2; 8 bases fit TRBD1. The V gene's germline CDR1 is ENHRY and CDR2 SYGVKD. V gave up 11 bases and J gave up 1 base; unmatched junction bases: 3. The CDR3 is 12 amino acids. CDR3 region: CAAGQGNYGYTF. The CDR3, as DNA: TGTGCCGCTGGACAGGGTAACTATGGCTACACCTTC.

The chain combines TRBV5-5 with TRBJ2-3; D gene unclear. The CDR3 consists of 14 residues. Germline loops: CDR1 SGHKS, CDR2 YYEKEE (reference sequence). Trimming removed 4 bases from V and 1 base from J, with 10 bases in between. The CDR3 reads CASSPELGTDTQYF. The CDR3 DNA is TGTGCCAGCAGCCCGGAACTTGGCACAGATACGCAGTATTTT.

The rearrangement links TRBV9 to TRBJ2-5; 8 bases fit TRBD2. The ends lost 0 bases at V and 2 bases at J; junction bases unmatched: 6. Germline values: CDR1 SGDLS, CDR2 YYNGEE. This CDR3 has 16 amino acids. CDR3 residues: CASSVGASGFQETQYF. CDR3 bases: TGTGCCAGCAGCGTAGGAGCTAGCGGGTTTCAAGAGACCCAGTACTTC.

The chain's CDR3 is CASSPTTGSVRAFF. For the CDR3, the DNA is TGTGCCAGCTCACCGACGACAGGGAGTGTTAGGGCTTTCTTT. The J gene is TRBJ1-1, the V gene TRBV18; 7 nucleotides agree with TRBD1. CDR3 length: 14 residues. Germline V gene data show CDR1 as KGHSH and CDR2 as LQKENI. Trimming at V came to 3 bases and at J to 11 bases, leaving 12 bases not matched to a gene.

The chain carries TRBV5-1 and TRBJ2-1; 7 bases agree with TRBD2. The CDR3 runs 15 residues. Unmatched junction bases numbered 9, after V lost 3 bases and J lost 6 bases. Germline V gives CDR1 SGHRS, CDR2 YFSETQ. CDR3 protein: CASSSALTSLNEQFF. In DNA form, the CDR3 reads TGCGCCAGCAGCTCGGCCCTGACTAGCCTCAATGAGCAGTTCTTC.

The DNA of the CDR3 is TGTGCCAGCAGCGTTGAAGGGCTCTCTGGAAACACCATATATTTT. Protein sequence: CASSVEGLSGNTIYF. The rearrangement joins TRBV9 to TRBJ1-3, with D unclear. V was pared by 2 bases and J by 0 bases, with 9 bases between. The CDR3 is made up of 15 amino acids. Germline lookup yields CDR1 SGDLS and CDR2 YYNGEE.

The V gene is TRBV28, the J gene TRBJ2-3; tentatively, D is TRBD1 (5 bases). Trimming left V 6 bases short and J 3 bases short, with 19 bases between. Per the germline V gene, CDR1 is MDHEN and CDR2 is SYDVKM. This CDR3 comprises 16 residues. The chain's CDR3 is CASRPAVGQGTDTQYF. The CDR3 nucleotides are TGTGCCAGCAGACCCGCCGTTGGCCAGGGAACAGATACGCAGTATTTT.

The chain has TRBV5-1 and TRBJ1-6; 9 bases match TRBD1. The germline V gene encodes CDR1 SGHRS and CDR2 YFSETQ. Trimming removed 3 bases from V and 9 bases from J; junction bases left unmatched: 7. CDR3 size: 15 residues. CDR3 nucleotide sequence: TGCGCCAGCAGCTGGGGGACAGGGTTCGGTTCACCCCTCCACTTT. It encodes CASSWGTGFGSPLHF.

J is TRBJ1-4 and V is TRBV18; tentative D call: TRBD1 (5 bases). The CDR3 is made up of 15 amino acids. V was trimmed by 2 bases and J by 3 bases, leaving 10 bases between them. CDR1 and CDR2 from the germline V gene are KGHSH and LQKENI. CDR3 DNA: TGTGCCAGCTCACCAATCGGGGGTGCTAATGAAAAACTGTTTTTT. Translated, it gives CASSPIGGANEKLFF.

This sequence joins TRBV6-1 and TRBJ2-3; no clear D. Germline CDR1 and CDR2: MNHNS and SASEGT. This CDR3 has 13 residues. V was clipped by 3 bases and J by 6 bases, with 10 bases between them. The CDR3 here is CASSDAATDTQYF. The CDR3 DNA is TGTGCCAGCAGTGATGCGGCTACGGATACGCAGTATTTT.

The chain carries TRBV5-4 and TRBJ1-2; D unclear. Looked up from germline, CDR1 is SGHNT and CDR2 is YYREEE (reference sequence). V lost 0 bases, J lost 5 bases, and 8 bases lay in between. There are 13 residues in the CDR3. The CDR3 DNA reads as TGTGCCAGCAGCTTGGGCAAACTATATGGCTACACCTTC. Protein sequence: CASSLGKLYGYTF.

The chain employs TRBV5-8 and TRBJ1-5; TRBD1 might be the D (5 bases). V lost 4 bases, J lost 7 bases, and 18 bases lay in between. The germline V gene has CDR1 SGHTS and CDR2 YDEGEE. The CDR3 length is 15 residues. CDR3 residues: CASSAGTAAGQPQHF. As DNA, the CDR3 is TGTGCCAGCAGCGCGGGGACGGCCGCCGGACAGCCCCAGCATTTT.

V and J are TRBV28 and TRBJ2-6, with 9 bases identical to TRBD1. The germline V gene has CDR1 MDHEN and CDR2 SYDVKM. The CDR3 loop spans 17 amino acids. The J segment lost 4 bases and the V segment lost 6 bases, leaving 10 bases of the junction unmatched. As DNA, the CDR3 is TGTGCCAGCAGCCCGGGACAGGGCTGGGTAGGGGCCAACGTCCTGACTTTC. Its protein product is CASSPGQGWVGANVLTF. Full variable domain (remainder filled in from reference TRBV28 and TRBJ2-6): DVKVTQSSRYLVKRTGEKVFLECVQDMDHENMFWYRQDPGLGLRLIYFSYDVKMKEKGDIPEGYSVSREKKERFSLILESASTNQTSMYLCASSPGQGWVGANVLTFGAGSRLTVL.

The genes are TRBV5-6 and TRBJ2-2, with 10 nucleotides matching TRBD2. The CDR3 is 16 residues long. V was clipped by 4 bases and J by 0 bases; unmatched bases: 3. The germline V gene has CDR1 SGHDT and CDR2 YYEEEE. In nucleotides, the CDR3 is TGTGCCAGCAGCCCTAGCGGGGGATCGAACACCGGGGAGCTGTTTTTT. Protein product: CASSPSGGSNTGELFF.

CDR3 sequence: CASSLAGTGGNEKLFF. As DNA, the CDR3 is TGTGCCAGCAGCTTAGCGGGGACAGGCGGTAATGAAAAACTGTTTTTT. This chain joins TRBV7-9 and TRBJ1-4, with 8 nucleotides matching TRBD1. With 0 bases clipped from V and 4 bases from J, the junction kept 4 bases outside the gene matches. The germline V gene has CDR1 SEHNR and CDR2 FQNEAQ (reference sequence). CDR3 length: 16 amino acids. The entire variable domain, with the rest obtained from reference TRBV7-9 and TRBJ1-4, is as follows: DTGVSQNPRHKITKRGQNVTFRCDPISEHNRLYWYRQTLGQGPEFLTYFQNEAQLEKSRLLSDRFSAERPKGSFSTLEIQRTEQGDSAMYLCASSLAGTGGNEKLFFGSGTQLSVL.

The chain couples TRBV24-1 to TRBJ2-7; D is undetermined. The CDR3 runs to 13 residues. Trimming pared 0 bases from V and 6 bases from J, leaving 8 bases between. From germline, CDR1 is KGHDR and CDR2 SFDVKD. CDR3 loop: CATSDLRQSEQYF. Here the CDR3 DNA reads TGTGCCACCAGTGATTTGCGGCAGAGCGAGCAGTACTTC.